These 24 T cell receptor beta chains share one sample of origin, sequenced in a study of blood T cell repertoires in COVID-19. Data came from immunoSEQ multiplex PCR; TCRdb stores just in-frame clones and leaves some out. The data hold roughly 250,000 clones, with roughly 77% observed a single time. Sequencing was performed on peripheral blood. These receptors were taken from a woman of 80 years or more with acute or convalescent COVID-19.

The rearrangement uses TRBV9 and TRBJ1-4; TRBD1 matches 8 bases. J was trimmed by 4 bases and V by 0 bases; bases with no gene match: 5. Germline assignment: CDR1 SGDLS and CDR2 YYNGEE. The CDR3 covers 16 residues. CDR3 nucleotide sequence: TGTGCCAGCAGCGTAGCTGGTGGGACAGGTAATGAAAAACTGTTTTTT. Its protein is CASSVAGGTGNEKLFF.

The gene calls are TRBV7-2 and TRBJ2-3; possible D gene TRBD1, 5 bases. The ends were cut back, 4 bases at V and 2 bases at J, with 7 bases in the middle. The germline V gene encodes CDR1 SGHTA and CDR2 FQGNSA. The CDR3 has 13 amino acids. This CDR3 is CASSSTATDTQYF. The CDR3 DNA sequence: TGTGCCAGCAGCTCGACAGCCACAGATACGCAGTATTTT.

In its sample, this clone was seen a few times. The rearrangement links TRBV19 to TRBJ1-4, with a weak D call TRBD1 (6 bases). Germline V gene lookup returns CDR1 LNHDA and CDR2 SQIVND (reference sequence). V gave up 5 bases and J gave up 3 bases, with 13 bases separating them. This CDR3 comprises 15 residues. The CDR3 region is CASSLQQGPNEKLFF. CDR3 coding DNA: TGTGCCAGTAGTCTGCAACAGGGCCCTAATGAAAAACTGTTTTTT.

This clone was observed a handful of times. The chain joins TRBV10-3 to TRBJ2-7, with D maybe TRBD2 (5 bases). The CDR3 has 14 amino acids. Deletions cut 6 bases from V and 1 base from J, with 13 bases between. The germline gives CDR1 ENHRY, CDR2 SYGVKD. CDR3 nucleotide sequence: TGTGCCATCAGGGAGCAGAGGGCTTCCTACGAGCAGTACTTC. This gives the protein CAIREQRASYEQYF.

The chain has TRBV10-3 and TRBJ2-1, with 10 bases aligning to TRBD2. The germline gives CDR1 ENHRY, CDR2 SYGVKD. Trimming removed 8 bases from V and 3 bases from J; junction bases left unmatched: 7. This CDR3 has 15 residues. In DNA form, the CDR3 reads TGTGCCATCTCCGACAGCGGGAGGGACTACAATGAGCAGTTCTTC. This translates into CAISDSGRDYNEQFF.

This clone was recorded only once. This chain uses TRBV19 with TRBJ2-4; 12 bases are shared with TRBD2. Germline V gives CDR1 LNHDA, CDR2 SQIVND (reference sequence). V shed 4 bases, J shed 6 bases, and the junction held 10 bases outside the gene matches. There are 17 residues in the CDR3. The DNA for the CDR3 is TGTGCCAGTAGTACAGAGGGACTAGCGGGCGGTCTAAACATTCAGTACTTC. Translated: CASSTEGLAGGLNIQYF.

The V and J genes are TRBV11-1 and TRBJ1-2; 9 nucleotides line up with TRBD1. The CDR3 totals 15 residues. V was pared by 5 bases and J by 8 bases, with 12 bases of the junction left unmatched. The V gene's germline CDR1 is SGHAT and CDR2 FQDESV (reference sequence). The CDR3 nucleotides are TGTGCCAGCAGCCGTCCCGGGACAGGGACGGGCGGCTACACCTTC. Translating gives CASSRPGTGTGGYTF.

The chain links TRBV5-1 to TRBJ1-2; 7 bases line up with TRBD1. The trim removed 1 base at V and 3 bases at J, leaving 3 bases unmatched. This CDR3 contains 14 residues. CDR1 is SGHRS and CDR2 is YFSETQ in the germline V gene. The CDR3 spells CASSLSGTDYGYTF. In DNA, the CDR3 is TGCGCCAGCAGCTTGTCCGGGACAGACTATGGCTACACCTTC. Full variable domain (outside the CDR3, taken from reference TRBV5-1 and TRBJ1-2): KAGVTQTPRYLIKTRGQQVTLSCSPISGHRSVSWYQQTPGQGLQFLFEYFSETQRNKGNFPGRFSGRQFSNSRSEMNVSTLELGDSALYLCASSLSGTDYGYTFGSGTRLTVV.

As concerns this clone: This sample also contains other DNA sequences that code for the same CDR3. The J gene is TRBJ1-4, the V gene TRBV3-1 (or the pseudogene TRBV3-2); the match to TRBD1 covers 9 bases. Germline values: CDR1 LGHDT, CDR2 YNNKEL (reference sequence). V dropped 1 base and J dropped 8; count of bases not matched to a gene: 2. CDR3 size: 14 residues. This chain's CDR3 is CASSQGGTGEKLFF. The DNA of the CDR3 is TGTGCCAGCAGCCAAGGCGGGACAGGGGAAAAACTGTTTTTT.

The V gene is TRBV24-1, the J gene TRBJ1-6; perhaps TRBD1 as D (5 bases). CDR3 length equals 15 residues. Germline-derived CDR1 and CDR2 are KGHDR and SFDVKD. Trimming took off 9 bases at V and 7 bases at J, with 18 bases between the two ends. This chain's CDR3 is CATSRPRVYNSPLHF. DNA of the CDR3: TGTGCCACCTCCCGACCCAGGGTGTACAATTCACCCCTCCACTTT.

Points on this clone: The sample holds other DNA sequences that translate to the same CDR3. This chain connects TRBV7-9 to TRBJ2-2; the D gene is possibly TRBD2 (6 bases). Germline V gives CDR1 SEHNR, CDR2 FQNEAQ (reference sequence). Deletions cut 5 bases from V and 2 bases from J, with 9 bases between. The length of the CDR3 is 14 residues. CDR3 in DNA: TGTGCCAGCAGCCGGGACTCCAACACCGGGGAGCTGTTTTTT. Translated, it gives CASSRDSNTGELFF. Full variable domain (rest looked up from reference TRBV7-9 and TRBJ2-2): DTGVSQNPRHKITKRGQNVTFRCDPISEHNRLYWYRQTLGQGPEFLTYFQNEAQLEKSRLLSDRFSAERPKGSFSTLEIQRTEQGDSAMYLCASSRDSNTGELFFGEGSRLTVL.

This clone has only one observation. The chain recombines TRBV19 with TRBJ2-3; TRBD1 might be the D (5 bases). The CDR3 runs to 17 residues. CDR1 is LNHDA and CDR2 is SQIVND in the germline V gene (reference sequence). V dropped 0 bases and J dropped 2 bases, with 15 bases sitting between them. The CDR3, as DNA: TGTGCCAGTAGTATAGACAGGGAAACTGCCATCACAGATACGCAGTATTTT. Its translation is CASSIDRETAITDTQYF.

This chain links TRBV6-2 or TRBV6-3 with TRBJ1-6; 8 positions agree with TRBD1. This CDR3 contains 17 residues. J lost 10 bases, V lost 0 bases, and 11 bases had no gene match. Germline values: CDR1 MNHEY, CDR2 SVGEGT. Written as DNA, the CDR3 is TGTGCCAGCAGTTACTCTGGGGGGACAGGCCTGAGATCACCCCTCCACTTT. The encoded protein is CASSYSGGTGLRSPLHF.

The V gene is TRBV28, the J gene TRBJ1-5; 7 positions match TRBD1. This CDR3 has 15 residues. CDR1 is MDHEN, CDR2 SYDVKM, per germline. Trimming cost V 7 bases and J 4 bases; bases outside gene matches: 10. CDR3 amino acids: CASTRGPTGNQPQHF. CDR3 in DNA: TGTGCCAGCACCCGAGGGCCGACAGGGAATCAGCCCCAGCATTTT.

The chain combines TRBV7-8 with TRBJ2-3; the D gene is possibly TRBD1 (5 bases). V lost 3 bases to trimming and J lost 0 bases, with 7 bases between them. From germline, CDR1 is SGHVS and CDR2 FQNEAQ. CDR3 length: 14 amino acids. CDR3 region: CASSFRQSTDTQYF. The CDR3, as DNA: TGTGCCAGCAGCTTTCGACAGAGCACAGATACGCAGTATTTT.

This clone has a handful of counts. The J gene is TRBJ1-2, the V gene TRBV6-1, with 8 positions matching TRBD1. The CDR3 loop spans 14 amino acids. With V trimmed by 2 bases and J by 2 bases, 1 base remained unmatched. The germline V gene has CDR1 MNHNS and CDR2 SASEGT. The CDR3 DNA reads TGTGCCAGCAGTGAAAGGACAGGGAACTATGGCTACACCTTC. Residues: CASSERTGNYGYTF.

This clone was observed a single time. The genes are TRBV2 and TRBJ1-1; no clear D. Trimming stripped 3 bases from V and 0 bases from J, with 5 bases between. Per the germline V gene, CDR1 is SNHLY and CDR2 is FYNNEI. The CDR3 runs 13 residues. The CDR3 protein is CASSDTVNTEAFF. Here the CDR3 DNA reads TGTGCCAGCAGTGATACAGTGAACACTGAAGCTTTCTTT.

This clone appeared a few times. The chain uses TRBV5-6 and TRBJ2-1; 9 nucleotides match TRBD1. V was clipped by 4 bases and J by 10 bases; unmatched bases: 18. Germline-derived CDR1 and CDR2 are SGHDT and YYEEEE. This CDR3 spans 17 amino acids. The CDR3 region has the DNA TGTGCCAGCAGCCCCAGCCCCGGGACAGGGCTCCTGGGCGAGCAGTTCTTC. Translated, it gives CASSPSPGTGLLGEQFF.

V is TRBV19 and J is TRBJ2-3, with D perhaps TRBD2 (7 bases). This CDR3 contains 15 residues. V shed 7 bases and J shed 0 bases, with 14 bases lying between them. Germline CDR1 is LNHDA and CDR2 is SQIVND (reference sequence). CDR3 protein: CASTERGGSTDTQYF. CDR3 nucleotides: TGTGCCAGTACCGAAAGGGGGGGTAGCACAGATACGCAGTATTTT.

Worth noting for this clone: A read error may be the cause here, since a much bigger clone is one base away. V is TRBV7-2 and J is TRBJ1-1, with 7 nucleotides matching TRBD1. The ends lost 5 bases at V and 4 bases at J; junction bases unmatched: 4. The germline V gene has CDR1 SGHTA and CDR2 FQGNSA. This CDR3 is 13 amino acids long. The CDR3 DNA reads TGTGCCAGCAGCCAAGACAGGGCCACTGAAGCTTTCTTT. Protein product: CASSQDRATEAFF.

Written as DNA, the CDR3 is TGTGCCAGCAGTTACTCGACAGGGTATGGCTACACCTTC. Translating it yields CASSYSTGYGYTF. J is TRBJ1-2 and V is TRBV6-5, with TRBD1 identical over 7 bases. The CDR3 is 13 residues long. Germline V lookup: CDR1 MNHEY, CDR2 SVGAGI. The junction had 0 bases not matched to a gene; V was cut back by 0 bases and J by 5 bases.

The CDR3 DNA follows: TGTGCCTGTTCGGTTGATAGCAATCAGCCCCAGCATTTT. The encoded protein is CACSVDSNQPQHF. The rearrangement joins TRBV30 to TRBJ1-5; no clear D. The CDR3 is made up of 13 amino acids. Germline-derived CDR1 and CDR2 are GTSNPN and SVGIG (reference sequence). V dropped 6 bases and J dropped 0 bases, with 9 bases sitting between them.

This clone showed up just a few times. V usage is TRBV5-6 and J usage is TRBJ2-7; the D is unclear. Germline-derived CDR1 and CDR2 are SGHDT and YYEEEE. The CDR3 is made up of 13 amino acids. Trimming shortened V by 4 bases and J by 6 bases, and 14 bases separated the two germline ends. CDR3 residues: CASSRTQRSEQYF. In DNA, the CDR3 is TGTGCCAGCAGCCGTACCCAGAGGTCCGAGCAGTACTTC. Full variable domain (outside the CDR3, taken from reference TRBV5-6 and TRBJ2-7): DAGVTQSPTHLIKTRGQQVTLRCSPKSGHDTVSWYQQALGQGPQFIFQYYEEEERQRGNFPDRFSGHQFPNYSSELNVNALLLGDSALYLCASSRTQRSEQYFGPGTRLTVT.

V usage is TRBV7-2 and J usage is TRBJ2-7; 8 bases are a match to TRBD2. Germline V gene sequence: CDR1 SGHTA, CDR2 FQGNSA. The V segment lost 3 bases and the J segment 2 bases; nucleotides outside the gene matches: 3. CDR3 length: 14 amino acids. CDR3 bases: TGTGCCAGCAGCTTTGCGGGGGGAACCTACGAGCAGTACTTC. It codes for CASSFAGGTYEQYF.